A selection of T cell receptor beta chains follows, all from one sample in a study of blood T cells in healthy people across ages. TCRdb ran MiXCR on the 5' RACE reads and lists one entry per CDR3 protein. The sample includes 1 million to 1.2 million distinct CDR3 sequences, roughly two fifths of them seen just once. What was sequenced was blood. The receptors stem from a man younger than 35 in good health. Each CDR3 is given with its conserved first and last residue. The order of the fields is CDR3 length, J gene, clone size, D gene, V gene, CDR3 protein, CDR3 DNA. The D gene is left open where the match is weak. Clone size, where shown, is once, few, many, or a class for clones that have expanded.

len: 17
j_gene: TRBJ1-1
abundance: NA
d_gene: TRBD1
v_gene: TRBV4-1
CDR3aa: CASSQATSTGESGEAFF
CDR3nt: TGCGCCAGCAGCCAAGCTACCTCGACAGGGGAGTCTGGAGAAGCTTTCTTT

len: 12
j_gene: TRBJ2-3
abundance: many
d_gene: NA
v_gene: TRBV10-3
CDR3aa: CAITGGTDTQYF
CDR3nt: TGTGCCATCACCGGGGGCACAGATACGCAGTATTTT

len: 16
j_gene: TRBJ1-4
abundance: NA
d_gene: NA
v_gene: TRBV5-1
CDR3aa: CASSLGAPEPGEKLFF
CDR3nt: TGCGCCAGCAGCTTGGGGGCCCCCGAACCGGGAGAAAAACTGTTTTTT

len: 19
j_gene: TRBJ2-3
abundance: few
d_gene: TRBD2
v_gene: TRBV6-2/TRBV6-3
CDR3aa: CASSYPTTGERGDPYTQYF
CDR3nt: TGTGCCAGCAGTTACCCAACGACTGGCGAGCGGGGGGACCCATATACGCAGTATTTT

len: 16
j_gene: TRBJ2-6
abundance: few
d_gene: NA
v_gene: TRBV20-1
CDR3aa: CSAHYRDQAGANVLTF
CDR3nt: TGCAGTGCTCACTACAGGGATCAGGCCGGGGCCAACGTCCTGACTTTC

len: 15
j_gene: TRBJ1-5
abundance: NA
d_gene: TRBD1
v_gene: TRBV28
CDR3aa: CASSPDRGTNQPQHF
CDR3nt: TGTGCCAGCAGTCCCGACAGGGGAACCAATCAGCCCCAGCATTTT

len: 15
j_gene: TRBJ1-6
abundance: NA
d_gene: TRBD1
v_gene: TRBV19
CDR3aa: CASSILGQKNSPLHF
CDR3nt: TGTGCCAGTAGCATCCTGGGACAGAAGAATTCACCCCTCCACTTT

len: 17
j_gene: TRBJ2-1
abundance: NA
d_gene: NA
v_gene: TRBV20-1
CDR3aa: CRASYGGAESSYNEQFF
CDR3nt: TGCAGGGCTAGCTACGGGGGTGCAGAGAGCTCCTACAATGAGCAGTTCTTC

len: 15
j_gene: TRBJ2-3
abundance: once
d_gene: NA
v_gene: TRBV14
CDR3aa: CASSPRAGIADTQYF
CDR3nt: TGTGCCAGCAGCCCCCGCGCAGGGATCGCAGATACGCAGTATTTT

len: 14
j_gene: TRBJ2-1
abundance: few
d_gene: NA
v_gene: TRBV11-2
CDR3aa: CASSLSPYYNEQFF
CDR3nt: TGTGCCAGCAGCTTATCGCCCTACTACAATGAGCAGTTCTTC

len: 14
j_gene: TRBJ1-5
abundance: NA
d_gene: TRBD1
v_gene: TRBV6-2/TRBV6-3
CDR3aa: CASSYPGGGQPQHF
CDR3nt: TGTGCCAGCAGTTACCCAGGGGGCGGTCAGCCCCAGCATTTT

len: 13
j_gene: TRBJ1-2
abundance: NA
d_gene: TRBD1
v_gene: TRBV6-1
CDR3aa: CASSEDRGHDYTF
CDR3nt: TGTGCCAGCAGTGAAGACAGGGGGCATGACTACACCTTC

len: 14
j_gene: TRBJ1-1
abundance: few
d_gene: NA
v_gene: TRBV6-6
CDR3aa: CATHDWTANTEAFF
CDR3nt: TGTGCCACCCACGACTGGACAGCGAACACTGAAGCTTTCTTT

len: 16
j_gene: TRBJ2-6
abundance: NA
d_gene: NA
v_gene: TRBV14
CDR3aa: CASSPGQFSGANVLTF
CDR3nt: TGTGCCAGCAGCCCTGGACAGTTCTCTGGGGCCAACGTCCTGACTTTC

len: 11
j_gene: TRBJ2-3
abundance: few
d_gene: NA
v_gene: TRBV7-9
CDR3aa: CASSEPDTQYF
CDR3nt: TGTGCCAGCAGCGAACCAGATACGCAGTATTTT

len: 17
j_gene: TRBJ2-7
abundance: few
d_gene: TRBD1
v_gene: TRBV7-2
CDR3aa: CASSLVAGTGSNYEQYF
CDR3nt: TGTGCCAGCAGCTTAGTTGCCGGGACAGGGTCGAACTACGAGCAGTACTTC

len: 14
j_gene: TRBJ1-5
abundance: NA
d_gene: TRBD1
v_gene: TRBV12-3/TRBV12-4
CDR3aa: CASSYRGGKQPQHF
CDR3nt: TGTGCCAGCAGTTACAGGGGGGGGAAACAGCCCCAGCATTTT

len: 18
j_gene: TRBJ1-4
abundance: few
d_gene: NA
v_gene: TRBV15
CDR3aa: CATSRVPTHRPGDEKLFF
CDR3nt: TGTGCCACCAGCAGAGTTCCAACACATCGCCCGGGCGATGAAAAACTGTTTTTT

len: 14
j_gene: TRBJ2-3
abundance: many
d_gene: NA
v_gene: TRBV4-3
CDR3aa: CASSQDLRGLVQYF
CDR3nt: TGCGCCAGCAGCCAAGATCTCAGGGGTTTGGTGCAGTATTTT

len: 14
j_gene: TRBJ2-3
abundance: NA
d_gene: NA
v_gene: TRBV6-6
CDR3aa: CASLWDGGTDTQYF
CDR3nt: TGTGCCAGCCTATGGGACGGAGGCACAGATACGCAGTATTTT

len: 14
j_gene: TRBJ2-7
abundance: NA
d_gene: NA
v_gene: TRBV18
CDR3aa: CASSPEISGYEQYF
CDR3nt: TGTGCCAGCTCACCTGAAATTTCGGGGTACGAGCAGTACTTC

len: 14
j_gene: TRBJ2-3
abundance: many
d_gene: NA
v_gene: TRBV27
CDR3aa: CASSPQGSTDTQYF
CDR3nt: TGTGCCAGCAGCCCTCAGGGCAGCACAGATACGCAGTATTTT

len: 14
j_gene: TRBJ2-4
abundance: few
d_gene: NA
v_gene: TRBV28
CDR3aa: CASSSSRDMNIQYF
CDR3nt: TGTGCCAGCAGTTCCTCCCGGGACATGAACATTCAGTACTTC

len: 15
j_gene: TRBJ2-1
abundance: NA
d_gene: TRBD2
v_gene: TRBV4-2
CDR3aa: CASSQDWRGGSEQFF
CDR3nt: TGTGCCAGCAGCCAAGATTGGCGGGGGGGCTCTGAGCAGTTCTTC

len: 15
j_gene: TRBJ2-1
abundance: many
d_gene: NA
v_gene: TRBV14
CDR3aa: CASSPIRGIADEQFF
CDR3nt: TGTGCCAGCAGCCCTATCAGGGGTATAGCGGATGAGCAGTTCTTC

len: 13
j_gene: TRBJ1-2
abundance: NA
d_gene: TRBD1
v_gene: TRBV20-1
CDR3aa: CSAGDRGTDGYTF
CDR3nt: TGCAGTGCGGGGGACAGGGGGACGGATGGCTACACCTTC

len: 13
j_gene: TRBJ1-5
abundance: NA
d_gene: NA
v_gene: TRBV9
CDR3aa: CASSVGEGQPQHF
CDR3nt: TGTGCCAGCAGCGTGGGGGAAGGGCAGCCCCAGCATTTT

len: 13
j_gene: TRBJ1-2
abundance: few
d_gene: NA
v_gene: TRBV7-9
CDR3aa: CASSLAAHGGYTF
CDR3nt: TGTGCCAGCAGCTTAGCCGCCCATGGGGGCTACACCTTC

len: 14
j_gene: TRBJ2-5
abundance: many
d_gene: NA
v_gene: TRBV7-2
CDR3aa: CASSLEPGQETQYF
CDR3nt: TGTGCCAGCAGCTTAGAGCCAGGCCAAGAGACCCAGTACTTC

len: 14
j_gene: TRBJ2-3
abundance: few
d_gene: NA
v_gene: TRBV5-1
CDR3aa: CASSFQGNTDTQYF
CDR3nt: TGCGCCAGCAGCTTTCAGGGGAACACAGATACGCAGTATTTT

len: 12
j_gene: TRBJ1-2
abundance: NA
d_gene: TRBD1
v_gene: TRBV29-1
CDR3aa: CSVDRARDGYTF
CDR3nt: TGCAGCGTCGACAGGGCCAGGGATGGCTACACCTTC

len: 14
j_gene: TRBJ2-1
abundance: once
d_gene: NA
v_gene: TRBV15
CDR3aa: CATSGSTVQETQFF
CDR3nt: TGTGCCACCAGCGGCTCGACGGTCCAAGAGACCCAGTTCTTC

len: 14
j_gene: TRBJ2-1
abundance: once
d_gene: TRBD2
v_gene: TRBV29-1
CDR3aa: CSVGTSGGGNEQFF
CDR3nt: TGCAGCGTGGGGACGAGCGGGGGCGGGAATGAGCAGTTCTTC

len: 16
j_gene: TRBJ1-1
abundance: NA
d_gene: NA
v_gene: TRBV27
CDR3aa: CASSLSETEWNTEAFF
CDR3nt: TGTGCCAGCAGTTTATCGGAGACAGAGTGGAACACTGAAGCTTTCTTT

len: 17
j_gene: TRBJ1-6
abundance: few
d_gene: NA
v_gene: TRBV7-2
CDR3aa: CASSLWRTRGMNSPLHF
CDR3nt: TGTGCCAGCAGCTTATGGAGGACCCGGGGGATGAATTCACCCCTCCACTTT

len: 14
j_gene: TRBJ2-3
abundance: few
d_gene: NA
v_gene: TRBV11-2
CDR3aa: CASSPDTRVDTQYF
CDR3nt: TGTGCCAGCAGCCCCGATACGAGGGTGGATACGCAGTATTTT

len: 15
j_gene: TRBJ2-3
abundance: few
d_gene: NA
v_gene: TRBV7-9
CDR3aa: CASSLSTGNTDTQYF
CDR3nt: TGTGCCAGCAGCTTATCGACAGGCAACACAGATACGCAGTATTTT

len: 15
j_gene: TRBJ2-7
abundance: few
d_gene: TRBD1
v_gene: TRBV7-2
CDR3aa: CASSLSTGADYEQYF
CDR3nt: TGTGCCAGCAGCTTATCGACAGGGGCCGACTACGAGCAGTACTTC

len: 14
j_gene: TRBJ2-1
abundance: few
d_gene: TRBD1
v_gene: TRBV5-1
CDR3aa: CASRPGTGVGEQFF
CDR3nt: TGCGCCAGCCGTCCCGGGACAGGGGTCGGTGAGCAGTTCTTC

len: 15
j_gene: TRBJ2-4
abundance: NA
d_gene: TRBD2
v_gene: TRBV11-2
CDR3aa: CASSFSGVAKNIQYF
CDR3nt: TGTGCCAGCAGTTTTAGCGGGGTAGCCAAAAACATTCAGTACTTC